The rows below give T cell receptor beta chains drawn from one sample of a study of T cells in tuberculosis. Produced via immunoSEQ multiplex PCR; TCRdb's table is partial and in-frame only. The repertoire holds approximately 29,000 clones, with around 90% as singletons. The sequenced sample was PBMCs. The receptors derive from a donor aged 10 to 29 with latent tuberculosis or without tuberculosis infection. CDR3s include the opening cysteine and the closing phenylalanine or tryptophan. The D gene is left open where the match is weak. Not every row has a clone size; where given, it reads once, few, many or a size class.

V: TRBV28; size: .; J: TRBJ1-5; D: .; CDR3: CASRKWGRGYDSNQPQHF; DNA: TGTGCCAGCAGAAAATGGGGCAGGGGCTATGATAGCAATCAGCCCCAGCATTTT
V: TRBV27; size: once; J: TRBJ1-4; D: TRBD1; CDR3: CASRKGTGREKLFF; DNA: TGTGCCAGCCGTAAAGGGACAGGGAGGGAAAAACTGTTTTTT
V: TRBV29-1; size: .; J: TRBJ1-3; D: .; CDR3: CSVVGGPQGWSSGNTIYF; DNA: TGCAGCGTCGTTGGGGGCCCGCAGGGTTGGAGCTCTGGAAACACCATATATTTT
V: TRBV4-1; size: .; J: TRBJ1-1; D: TRBD1; CDR3: CASSQGQGLLTIAFF; DNA: TGCGCCAGCAGCCAAGGACAGGGGCTCCTCACGATAGCTTTCTTT
V: TRBV28; size: once; J: TRBJ1-2; D: TRBD1; CDR3: CASRSTGGEFYGYTF; DNA: TGTGCCAGCAGGTCTACAGGGGGCGAGTTCTATGGCTACACCTTC
V: TRBV19; size: .; J: TRBJ2-3; D: TRBD2; CDR3: CASSPLAGGTTDTQYF; DNA: TGTGCCAGTAGCCCCTTAGCGGGGGGAACCACAGATACGCAGTATTTT
V: TRBV4-3; size: .; J: TRBJ2-3; D: TRBD1; CDR3: CASSQTWGQGAYSTDTQYF; DNA: TGCGCCAGCAGCCAAACCTGGGGACAGGGGGCCTATAGCACAGATACGCAGTATTTT
V: TRBV11-2; size: .; J: TRBJ2-1; D: .; CDR3: CASKEGGNNEQFF; DNA: TGTGCCAGCAAGGAGGGGGGGAACAATGAGCAGTTCTTC
V: TRBV6-1; size: .; J: TRBJ2-7; D: TRBD1; CDR3: CASSLAGTGANEQYF; DNA: TGTGCCAGCAGCCTCGCGGGGACAGGGGCAAACGAGCAGTACTTC
V: TRBV5-1; size: .; J: TRBJ1-1; D: .; CDR3: CASSPTPGYTEAFF; DNA: TGCGCCAGCAGCCCGACCCCAGGTTACACTGAAGCTTTCTTT
V: TRBV25-1; size: .; J: TRBJ2-1; D: TRBD1; CDR3: CASSDKGTVKQFF; DNA: TGTGCCAGCAGTGACAAGGGGACAGTTAAGCAGTTCTTC
V: TRBV7-8; size: .; J: TRBJ2-1; D: .; CDR3: CASSSKNEQFF; DNA: TGTGCCAGCAGTTCTAAGAATGAGCAGTTCTTC
V: TRBV9; size: .; J: TRBJ1-2; D: TRBD1; CDR3: CASSVEEGASYGYTF; DNA: TGTGCCAGCAGCGTAGAAGAGGGGGCGAGCTATGGCTACACCTTC
V: TRBV2; size: .; J: TRBJ1-2; D: .; CDR3: CASSPAGQGGYTF; DNA: TGTGCCAGCAGCCCAGCCGGCCAGGGCGGCTACACCTTC
V: TRBV4-1; size: .; J: TRBJ1-3; D: .; CDR3: CASRSSLPGNTIYF; DNA: TGCGCCAGCAGATCGTCCCTCCCCGGAAACACCATATATTTT
V: TRBV7-3; size: once; J: TRBJ2-3; D: .; CDR3: CASSDRPLTDTQYF; DNA: TGTGCCAGCAGCGACAGGCCCCTCACAGATACGCAGTATTTT
V: TRBV7-9; size: .; J: TRBJ2-3; D: .; CDR3: CASSLRQLGDTQYF; DNA: TGTGCCAGCAGCTTAAGACAGCTGGGGGATACGCAGTATTTT
V: TRBV5-1; size: .; J: TRBJ1-2; D: TRBD1; CDR3: CASRWTGEKPNYGYTF; DNA: TGCGCCAGCAGGTGGACAGGGGAAAAGCCTAACTATGGCTACACCTTC
V: TRBV7-9; size: .; J: TRBJ2-2; D: TRBD1; CDR3: CASSLATGRSTGELFF; DNA: TGTGCCAGCAGCTTAGCGACAGGGCGATCCACCGGGGAGCTGTTTTTT
V: TRBV5-1; size: .; J: TRBJ2-1; D: TRBD2; CDR3: CASSRTRSGGEVNEQFF; DNA: TGCGCCAGCAGCCGTACCCGAAGCGGGGGGGAGGTCAATGAGCAGTTCTTC
V: TRBV28; size: .; J: TRBJ1-1; D: TRBD1; CDR3: CASRLQRGLGTEAFF; DNA: TGTGCCAGCAGGTTGCAAAGGGGGCTCGGCACTGAAGCTTTCTTT
V: TRBV21-1; size: .; J: TRBJ1-5; D: .; CDR3: CASSILTDRENQPQHF; DNA: TGTGCCAGCAGCATACTCACGGACAGGGAGAATCAGCCCCAGCATTTT
V: TRBV5-4; size: medium-sized; J: TRBJ2-5; D: TRBD1; CDR3: CASSVQGAQETQYF; DNA: TGTGCCAGCAGCGTACAGGGGGCGCAAGAGACCCAGTACTTC
V: TRBV5-6; size: .; J: TRBJ1-4; D: TRBD1; CDR3: CASSFGGQGEKLFF; DNA: TGTGCCAGCAGCTTTGGGGGACAGGGGGAAAAACTGTTTTTT
V: TRBV6-5; size: .; J: TRBJ1-5; D: .; CDR3: CASSRLGREGQPQHF; DNA: TGTGCCAGCAGTCGCCTGGGCAGGGAGGGGCAGCCCCAGCATTTT
V: TRBV6-4; size: .; J: TRBJ1-1; D: .; CDR3: CASSADSENTEAFF; DNA: TGTGCCAGCAGTGCAGACAGTGAGAACACTGAAGCTTTCTTT
V: TRBV5-1; size: .; J: TRBJ2-7; D: TRBD1; CDR3: CASARDRVSYEQYF; DNA: TGCGCCAGCGCCCGGGACAGGGTATCCTACGAGCAGTACTTC